The next 14 T cell receptor beta chains were all read from a single sample in a study of shared clonotypes between healthy human individuals. Sequencing used immunoSEQ multiplex PCR; TCRdb keeps in-frame clones, though not all of them. The table records around 1.1 million clones, around 77% of them present only once. The sequencing sample was made of memory CD4+ T cells from PBMCs. Subset in this sample: CD45RA-negative fraction. All receptors derive from a man aged 18 to 29 in good health. Some clones in this sample may be carry-over from other donors' samples.

About this clone: The same CDR3 also results from other DNA sequences found in this sample. The chain combines TRBV9 with TRBJ2-1; 8 nucleotides align to TRBD2. V lost 0 bases to trimming and J lost 5 bases; unmatched junction nucleotides: 4. The CDR3 spans 15 residues. From germline, CDR1 is SGDLS and CDR2 YYNGEE. The CDR3 here is CASSVGLAGNNEQFF. In DNA, the CDR3 is TGTGCCAGCAGCGTAGGTCTAGCGGGCAACAATGAGCAGTTCTTC.

This clone is a singleton in its sample. This sequence joins TRBV7-9 and TRBJ2-1; 9 bases match TRBD1. Germline lookup yields CDR1 SEHNR and CDR2 FQNEAQ (reference sequence). Losses at the gene ends were 2 bases for V and 15 bases for J; bases not matched to a gene: 8. This CDR3 has 13 amino acids. The CDR3 bases are TGTGCCAGCAGCTTACACGGGACAGGGATTCCGTTCTTC. Its translation is CASSLHGTGIPFF.

In this sample, this clone turned up a few times. V and J are TRBV15 and TRBJ2-7, with TRBD2 matching over 8 bases. CDR1 LNHNV and CDR2 YYDKDF come from the germline V gene (reference sequence). This CDR3 has 14 amino acids. V was clipped by 2 bases and J by 6 bases; unmatched bases: 6. In DNA form, the CDR3 reads TGTGCCACCAGCAGATCGAGCGCGGGGGGCGAGCAGTACTTC. It encodes CATSRSSAGGEQYF.

This sequence joins TRBV5-1 and TRBJ2-5; unclear D gene. Per germline, CDR1 SGHRS and CDR2 YFSETQ. Trimming shortened V by 5 bases and J by 5 bases, and 13 bases separated the two germline ends. This CDR3 spans 13 amino acids. This CDR3 reads CASSLLMGETQYF. The CDR3 nucleotides are TGCGCCAGCAGTCTCCTGATGGGCGAGACCCAGTACTTC.

The J gene is TRBJ1-6, the V gene TRBV5-1; 7 bases align to TRBD1. Germline trimming cut 2 bases from V and 11 bases from J; bases unmatched to any gene: 4. The V gene's germline CDR1 is SGHRS and CDR2 YFSETQ. CDR3 length: 13 residues. This CDR3 is CASSLNRGAPLHF. CDR3 in DNA: TGCGCCAGCAGCTTAAACAGGGGCGCACCCCTCCACTTT. Full variable domain (rest looked up from reference TRBV5-1 and TRBJ1-6): KAGVTQTPRYLIKTRGQQVTLSCSPISGHRSVSWYQQTPGQGLQFLFEYFSETQRNKGNFPGRFSGRQFSNSRSEMNVSTLELGDSALYLCASSLNRGAPLHFGNGTRLTVT.

The chain carries TRBV5-1 and TRBJ2-1, with 8 bases aligning to TRBD2. After removal of 4 bases from V and 8 bases from J, the junction contained 5 bases not matched to a gene. The germline V gene encodes CDR1 SGHRS and CDR2 YFSETQ. This CDR3 contains 13 residues. CDR3 sequence: CASSDTSGDEQFF. For the CDR3, the DNA is TGCGCCAGCAGCGACACTAGCGGCGATGAGCAGTTCTTC.

This chain uses TRBV5-1 with TRBJ1-4, with TRBD1 matching over 8 bases. Germline CDR1 reads SGHRS; CDR2 reads YFSETQ. Unmatched junction bases numbered 12, after V lost 4 bases and J lost 7 bases. The length of the CDR3 is 16 residues. The DNA for the CDR3 is TGCGCCAGCAGCCGCATCCCCGGGACAGGACTTGAAAAACTGTTTTTT. Translation: CASSRIPGTGLEKLFF.

The V call is TRBV4-2, the J call TRBJ1-5, with 10 bases matching TRBD1. The CDR3 contains 17 residues. Germline V gives CDR1 LGHNA, CDR2 YNFKEQ. Trimming took 1 base from V and 6 from J; bases not matched to a gene: 9. CDR3 region: CASSQGLGTGEGQPQHF. The CDR3 region has the DNA TGTGCCAGCAGCCAAGGCCTTGGGACAGGGGAAGGTCAGCCCCAGCATTTT.

This clone was counted many times. V and J are TRBV2 and TRBJ2-3; TRBD2 agrees at 7 bases. Germline V gene sequence: CDR1 SNHLY, CDR2 FYNNEI. The ends lost 4 bases at V and 2 bases at J; junction bases unmatched: 9. The CDR3 extends over 16 amino acids. The CDR3 DNA sequence: TGTGCCAGCAGTGTGGGCCGGACTAGACCCACAGATACGCAGTATTTT. Translated: CASSVGRTRPTDTQYF. Filled out from reference TRBV2 and TRBJ2-3, the complete variable domain reads EPEVTQTPSHQVTQMGQEVILRCVPISNHLYFYWYRQILGQKVEFLVSFYNNEISEKSEIFDDQFSVERPDGSNFTLKIRSTKLEDSAMYFCASSVGRTRPTDTQYFGPGTRLTVL.

As regards this clone: At the DNA level, this CDR3 is encoded by other sequences in the same sample as well. The chain uses TRBV4-1 and TRBJ2-2; unclear D gene. This CDR3 is 16 amino acids long. V was clipped by 0 bases and J by 1 base, with 9 bases between them. Germline CDR1 reads MGHRA; CDR2 reads YSYEKL. The CDR3 protein is CASSQEGLGNTGELFF. CDR3 nucleotide sequence: TGCGCCAGCAGCCAAGAAGGGCTTGGGAACACCGGGGAGCTGTTTTTT.

The chain uses TRBV28 and TRBJ2-7; 7 bases line up with TRBD2. The CDR3 is made up of 13 amino acids. Germline CDR1 MDHEN, CDR2 SYDVKM. After removal of 6 bases from V and 3 bases from J, the junction contained 5 bases not matched to a gene. CDR3 loop: CASRPTSSYEQYF. The DNA for the CDR3 is TGTGCCAGCAGACCGACTAGCAGCTACGAGCAGTACTTC. Full variable domain (outside the CDR3, taken from reference TRBV28 and TRBJ2-7): DVKVTQSSRYLVKRTGEKVFLECVQDMDHENMFWYRQDPGLGLRLIYFSYDVKMKEKGDIPEGYSVSREKKERFSLILESASTNQTSMYLCASRPTSSYEQYFGPGTRLTVT.

The chain recombines TRBV28 with TRBJ1-2, with D perhaps matching TRBD1 (6 bases). Germline assignment: CDR1 MDHEN and CDR2 SYDVKM. Trimming pared 6 bases from V and 7 bases from J, leaving 21 bases between. The CDR3 covers 15 residues. Written as DNA, the CDR3 is TGTGCCAGCAGAAGAGAAGGGGGTAGACTACTTGGCTACACCTTC. Translated, it gives CASRREGGRLLGYTF.

With regard to this clone: Given a much more abundant clone one base away, this may be a read error. The rearrangement joins TRBV5-4 to TRBJ1-1; D remains unclear. The germline V and J ends were trimmed by 5 bases and 0 bases, with 5 bases remaining between them. This CDR3 is built from 12 residues. Germline CDR1 reads SGHNT; CDR2 reads YYREEE (reference sequence). CDR3 loop: CASRGVNTEAFF. CDR3 DNA sequence: TGTGCCAGCAGGGGAGTGAACACTGAAGCTTTCTTT.

A remark on this clone: The sample has other DNA sequences that encode this CDR3 too. This rearrangement joins TRBV28 to TRBJ1-5, with 7 bases that match TRBD1. Germline V gene sequence: CDR1 MDHEN, CDR2 SYDVKM. The V segment lost 7 bases and the J segment 1 base; nucleotides outside the gene matches: 1. This CDR3 is built from 13 residues. In nucleotides, the CDR3 is TGTGCCAGCAAACAGGGGAGCAATCAGCCCCAGCATTTT. Amino acid sequence: CASKQGSNQPQHF.